Below, 8 T cell receptor beta chains from the same sample are listed, as sequenced in a study of blood T cell repertoires in COVID-19. The data were produced by immunoSEQ multiplex PCR, yet TCRdb's version contains in-frame clones alone and is incomplete. The sample records approximately 250,000 clones, around 89% being singletons. The sample was PBMCs or T cells enriched from blood (not recorded which). The receptors were sampled from a woman in her thirties who had recovered from COVID-19.

This clone came up many times. V gene TRBV3-1 (or the pseudogene TRBV3-2) combines with J gene TRBJ2-7, with a weak D call TRBD2 (7 bases). Germline V gene data show CDR1 as LGHDT and CDR2 as YNNKEL (reference sequence). The CDR3 has 17 residues. V was pared by 1 base and J by 7 bases, with 23 bases between. This CDR3 reads CASSQAQLASGGGEQYF. DNA of the CDR3: TGTGCCAGCAGCCAAGCACAATTGGCTAGCGGAGGGGGAGAGCAGTACTTC.

This clone has more than one count but fewer than ten. The chain recombines TRBV7-2 with TRBJ2-2, with a weak D call TRBD1 (5 bases). Looked up from germline, CDR1 is SGHTA and CDR2 is FQGNSA. V lost 5 bases, J lost 0 bases, and 19 bases lay in between. The CDR3 loop spans 18 amino acids. CDR3 nucleotides: TGTGCCAGCAGCCCACAAAGGGCAGGGTTCGCGAACACCGGGGAGCTGTTTTTT. This encodes CASSPQRAGFANTGELFF.

A single count supports this clone. This sequence joins TRBV5-1 and TRBJ2-1; no reliable D call. Germline CDR1 SGHRS, CDR2 YFSETQ. This CDR3 has 16 residues. Trimming stripped 4 bases from V and 0 bases from J, with 14 bases between. The CDR3 coding sequence is TGCGCCAGCAGCCATACAGAGATGAGCTCCTACAATGAGCAGTTCTTC. It specifies CASSHTEMSSYNEQFF.

This chain uses TRBV3-1 (or the pseudogene TRBV3-2) with TRBJ2-4; TRBD2 might be the D (6 bases). Germline V gene lookup returns CDR1 LGHDT and CDR2 YNNKEL (reference sequence). Trimming cost V 4 bases and J 5 bases, with 18 bases left between them. This CDR3 contains 16 residues. CDR3 region: CASSLPGGPRENIQYF. CDR3 nucleotides: TGTGCCAGCAGCCTCCCCGGGGGACCTAGGGAAAACATTCAGTACTTC.

The rearrangement joins TRBV4-1 to TRBJ2-3, with unresolved D. Trimming left V 4 bases short and J 0 bases short, with 11 bases between. Germline V gives CDR1 MGHRA, CDR2 YSYEKL. The CDR3 has 15 amino acids. The CDR3 sequence is CASSRLAVSTDTQYF. The CDR3 DNA follows: TGCGCCAGCAGCCGATTAGCAGTCAGCACAGATACGCAGTATTTT.

This chain connects TRBV6-5 to TRBJ2-7; TRBD1 aligns across 7 bases. The germline V gene encodes CDR1 MNHEY and CDR2 SVGAGI. This CDR3 comprises 14 residues. After removal of 6 bases from V and 2 bases from J, the junction contained 7 bases not matched to a gene. CDR3 coding DNA: TGTGCCAGCAGGACAGGGCAACAGACCTACGAGCAGTACTTC. Protein: CASRTGQQTYEQYF.

The rearrangement links TRBV4-3 to TRBJ1-5, with TRBD1 identical over 7 bases. V lost 4 bases to trimming and J lost 2 bases; unmatched junction nucleotides: 8. The germline V gene encodes CDR1 LGHNA and CDR2 YSLEER. The CDR3 is 16 residues long. The CDR3 spells CASSPGVGGGNQPQHF. The CDR3 DNA reads as TGCGCCAGCAGCCCCGGGGTAGGGGGCGGCAATCAGCCCCAGCATTTT.

The chain carries TRBV28 and TRBJ2-5, with 10 bases that match TRBD2. The ends lost 4 bases at V and 6 bases at J; junction bases unmatched: 11. The CDR3 runs to 16 residues. Germline V gene sequence: CDR1 MDHEN, CDR2 SYDVKM. The CDR3 DNA sequence: TGTGCCAGCAGTTCCTCAGCGGGAGGGTCGGGAAAGACCCAGTACTTC. Its protein product is CASSSSAGGSGKTQYF.